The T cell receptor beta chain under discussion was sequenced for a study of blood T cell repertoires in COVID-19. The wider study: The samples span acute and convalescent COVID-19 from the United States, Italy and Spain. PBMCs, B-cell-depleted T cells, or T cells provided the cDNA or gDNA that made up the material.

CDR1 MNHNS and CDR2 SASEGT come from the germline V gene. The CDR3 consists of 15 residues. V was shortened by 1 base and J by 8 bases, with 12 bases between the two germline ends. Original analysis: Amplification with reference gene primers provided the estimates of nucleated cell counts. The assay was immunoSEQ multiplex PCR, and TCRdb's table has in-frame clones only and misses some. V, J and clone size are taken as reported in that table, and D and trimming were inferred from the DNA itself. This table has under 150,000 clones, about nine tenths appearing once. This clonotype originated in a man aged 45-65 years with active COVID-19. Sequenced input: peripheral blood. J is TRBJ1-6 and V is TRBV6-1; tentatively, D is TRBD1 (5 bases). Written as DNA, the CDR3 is TGTGCCAGCAGTGAAGTAGGGGTTAGGGATTCACCCCTCCACTTT. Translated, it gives CASSEVGVRDSPLHF.